This TCR beta chain was obtained from a study of T-cell memory formation after mild COVID-19. The ends were cut back, 8 bases at V and 12 bases at J, with 25 bases in the middle. The germline V gene has CDR1 SGHTA and CDR2 FQGNSA. CDR3 size: 14 residues. General study points: Clones that shrank (day 15 to 85) were balanced CD4/CD8, whereas later expanders leaned CD4+. What remained unconfirmed was the SARS-CoV-2 specificity of second-wave clones peaking on day 37.

TCRdb called the 5' RACE reads again in MiXCR, with one record for every CDR3 protein. The sample carries hundreds of thousands of distinct CDR3 sequences, around 15% recorded once. Only a few counts were recorded for this clonotype. What it binds is not known. The sequenced material came from PBMCs or a T cell subset sorted from them (not recorded which). The chain links TRBV7-2 to TRBJ1-1; perhaps TRBD1 as D (5 bases). The TCR comes from a man aged 18 to 30 who had mild COVID-19 (a few samples of this study predate the infection). Cell type and time point are not known. The CDR3 sequence is CASGYSGIGMGPFF. Written as DNA, the CDR3 is TGTGCCAGCGGGTACAGCGGTATCGGGATGGGACCTTTCTTT.